This T cell receptor (beta chain) derives from a study of beta chain features in type 1 diabetes. The CDR3 totals 12 residues. Germline lookup yields CDR1 GTSNPN and CDR2 SVGIG (reference sequence). Trimming shortened V by 7 bases and J by 0 bases, and 7 bases separated the two germline ends. Blood was drawn once from each donor into heparinised tubes. The draws averaged roughly 120 mL. This clone was observed a few times. As every portion of the isolated RNA was reverse transcribed, the sequencing read expressed TCRB transcripts. Naive, central memory and regulatory T cell samples averaged around 3.5 million immunoSEQ reads each. Sequenced by immunoSEQ multiplex PCR; TCRdb stores in-frame clones only, minus some. This sample carries 350,000 to 450,000 clones, roughly 13% of them seen once, and the ten largest clones take roughly 0.038%.

The receptor was isolated from a man aged 25-45 years in good health. The chain combines TRBV30 with TRBJ2-4; D is ambiguous. Sequencing was done on a sample of naive CD4+ T cells from blood. The chain's CDR3 is CASSLAKNIQYF. CDR3 nucleotide sequence: TGTGCCTCATCCCTAGCCAAAAACATTCAGTACTTC.